A few counts support the clone carrying this T cell receptor (beta chain). Its antigen is still unknown. Researchers ran the PCR with 60 Vbeta and 13 Jbeta primers. Assay: immunoSEQ multiplex PCR; the TCRdb copy retains only in-frame clones and omits some. The data show approximately 170,000 clones, with 78% seen just once and 6.5% to 8.5% held by the top ten. The CDR3 consists of 13 residues. CDR1 and CDR2 from the germline V gene are SQVTM and ANQGSEA. V was clipped by 6 bases and J by 1 base; unmatched bases: 3. This sample stems from a study of cytomegalovirus exposure and HLA in healthy donors. Study-level information: An analysis done earlier identified almost 120 million unique TCR beta sequences from about 179 million T cells.

Whole-study findings and limits: Analyzed later, association rates of TCRs varied across HLA loci, with DRB1 most and HLA-C fewest. One variant, a missense change in DCLRE1C, was linked in a later analysis to TCR beta V- and J-gene trimming. The study flagged some 180 TCR beta chains as cytomegalovirus-associated.

The specimen sequenced was PBMCs. This TCR came from a woman in her thirties or forties in good health and CMV-seropositive. This chain uses TRBV29-1 with TRBJ2-3, with TRBD2 matching 8 bases. The CDR3 protein is CSVPAGGTDTQYF. Here the CDR3 DNA reads TGCAGCGTCCCAGCGGGGGGCACAGATACGCAGTATTTT.